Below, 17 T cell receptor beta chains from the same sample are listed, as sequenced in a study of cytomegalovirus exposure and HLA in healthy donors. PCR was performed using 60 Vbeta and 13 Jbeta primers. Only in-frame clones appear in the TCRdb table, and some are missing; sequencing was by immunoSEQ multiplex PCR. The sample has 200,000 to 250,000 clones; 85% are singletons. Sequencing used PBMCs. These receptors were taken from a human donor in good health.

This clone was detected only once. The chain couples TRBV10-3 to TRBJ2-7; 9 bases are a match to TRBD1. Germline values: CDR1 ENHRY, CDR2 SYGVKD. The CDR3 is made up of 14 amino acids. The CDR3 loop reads CASTPNRGLGEQYF. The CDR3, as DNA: TGTGCTTCCACTCCAAACAGGGGGCTGGGGGAGCAGTACTTC.

Here the CDR3 DNA reads TGTGCCAGCAGCTTAAGATTGGACAGGGTTACTGAAGCTTTCTTT. Translating it yields CASSLRLDRVTEAFF. The chain is built from TRBV13 and TRBJ1-1, with 8 bases fitting TRBD1. This CDR3 is built from 15 residues. The ends lost 2 bases at V and 5 bases at J; junction bases unmatched: 7. Germline values: CDR1 PRHDT, CDR2 FYEKMQ (reference sequence).

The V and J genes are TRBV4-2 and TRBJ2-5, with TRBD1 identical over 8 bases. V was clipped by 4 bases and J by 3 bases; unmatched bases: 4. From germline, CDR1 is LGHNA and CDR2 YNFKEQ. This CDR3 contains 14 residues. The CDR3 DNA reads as TGTGCCAGCAGCCGAGAACAGGGGGAAGAGACCCAGTACTTC. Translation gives CASSREQGEETQYF.

DNA of the CDR3: TGTGCCAGCAGCGTAGTGGAGGGAAACACCATATATTTT. This sequence encodes CASSVVEGNTIYF. The chain is built from TRBV9 and TRBJ1-3; D is undetermined. This CDR3 has 13 amino acids. Trimming shortened V by 0 bases and J by 4 bases, and 5 bases separated the two germline ends. Germline CDR1 and CDR2: SGDLS and YYNGEE. Full variable domain (rest looked up from reference TRBV9 and TRBJ1-3): DSGVTQTPKHLITATGQRVTLRCSPRSGDLSVYWYQQSLDQGLQFLIQYYNGEERAKGNILERFSAQQFPDLHSELNLSSLELGDSALYFCASSVVEGNTIYFGEGSWLTVV.

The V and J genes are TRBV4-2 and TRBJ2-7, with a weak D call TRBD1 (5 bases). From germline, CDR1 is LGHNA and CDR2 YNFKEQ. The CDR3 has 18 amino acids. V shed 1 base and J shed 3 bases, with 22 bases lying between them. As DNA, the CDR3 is TGTGCCAGCAGCCAAGTTAGCCCCGACGTAGGGGCTATCTACGAGCAGTACTTC. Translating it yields CASSQVSPDVGAIYEQYF.

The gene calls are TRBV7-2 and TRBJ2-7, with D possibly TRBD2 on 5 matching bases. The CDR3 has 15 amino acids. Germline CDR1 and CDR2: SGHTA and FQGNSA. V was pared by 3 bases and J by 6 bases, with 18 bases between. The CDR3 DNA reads TGTGCCAGCAGCTTGAGCGGTACGCTAGGTCGCGAGCAGTACTTC. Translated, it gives CASSLSGTLGREQYF.

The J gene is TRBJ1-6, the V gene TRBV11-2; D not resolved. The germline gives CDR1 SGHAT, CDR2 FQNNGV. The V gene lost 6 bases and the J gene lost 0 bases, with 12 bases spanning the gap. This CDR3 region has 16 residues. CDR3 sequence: CASRTIQSSYNSPLHF. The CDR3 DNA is TGTGCCAGCAGGACAATACAGAGCTCCTATAATTCACCCCTCCACTTT.

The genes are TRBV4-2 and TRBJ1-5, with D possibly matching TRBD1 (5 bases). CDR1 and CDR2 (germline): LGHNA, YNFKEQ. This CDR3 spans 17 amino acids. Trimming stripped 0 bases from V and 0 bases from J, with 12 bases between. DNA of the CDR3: TGTGCCAGCAGCCAAGACTGGGTGGGGGGTAGCAATCAGCCCCAGCATTTT. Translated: CASSQDWVGGSNQPQHF.

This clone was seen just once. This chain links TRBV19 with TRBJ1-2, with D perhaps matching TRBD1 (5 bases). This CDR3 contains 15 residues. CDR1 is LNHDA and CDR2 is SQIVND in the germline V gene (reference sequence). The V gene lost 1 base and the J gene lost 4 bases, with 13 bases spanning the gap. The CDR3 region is CASSIVGQGGYGYTF. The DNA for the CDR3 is TGTGCCAGTAGTATAGTCGGGCAGGGAGGCTATGGCTACACCTTC.

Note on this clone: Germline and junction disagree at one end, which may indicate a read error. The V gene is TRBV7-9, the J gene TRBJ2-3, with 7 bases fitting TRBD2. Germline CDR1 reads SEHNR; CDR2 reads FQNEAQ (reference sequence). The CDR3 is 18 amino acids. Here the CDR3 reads CSSSPKGGSQRNTDTQYF. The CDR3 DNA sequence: TGTTCCAGCAGCCCCAAGGGCGGGAGTCAGCGGAACACAGATACGCAGTATTTT.

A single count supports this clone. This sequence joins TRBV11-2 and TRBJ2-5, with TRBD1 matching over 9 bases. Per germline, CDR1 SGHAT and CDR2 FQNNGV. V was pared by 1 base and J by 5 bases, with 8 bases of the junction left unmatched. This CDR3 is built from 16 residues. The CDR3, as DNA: TGTGCCAGCAGCTTAGTCGGACAGGGGAGGATGGAGACCCAGTACTTC. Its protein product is CASSLVGQGRMETQYF. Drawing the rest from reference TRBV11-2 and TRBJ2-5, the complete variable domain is EAGVAQSPRYKIIEKRQSVAFWCNPISGHATLYWYQQILGQGPKLLIQFQNNGVVDDSQLPKDRFSAERLKGVDSTLKIQPAKLEDSAVYLCASSLVGQGRMETQYFGPGTRLLVL.

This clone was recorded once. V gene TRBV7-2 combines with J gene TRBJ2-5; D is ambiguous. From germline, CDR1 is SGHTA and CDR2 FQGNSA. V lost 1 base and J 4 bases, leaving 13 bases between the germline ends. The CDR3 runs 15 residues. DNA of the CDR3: TGTGCCAGCAGCTTAGATCTCACCACGAGAGAGACCCAGTACTTC. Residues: CASSLDLTTRETQYF.

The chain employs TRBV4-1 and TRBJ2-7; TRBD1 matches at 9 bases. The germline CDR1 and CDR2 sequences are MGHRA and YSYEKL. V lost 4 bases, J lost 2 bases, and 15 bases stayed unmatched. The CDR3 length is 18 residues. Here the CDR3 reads CASSPIFLPGTGTYEQYF. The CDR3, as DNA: TGCGCCAGCAGCCCGATCTTCCTACCCGGGACAGGGACCTACGAGCAGTACTTC.

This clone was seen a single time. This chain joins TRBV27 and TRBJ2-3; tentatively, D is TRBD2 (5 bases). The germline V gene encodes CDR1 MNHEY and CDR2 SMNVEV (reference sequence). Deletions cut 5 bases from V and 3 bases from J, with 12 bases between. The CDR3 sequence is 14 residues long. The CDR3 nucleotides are TGTGCCAGCAGTACCGTACTAGTTACAGATACGCAGTATTTT. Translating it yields CASSTVLVTDTQYF.

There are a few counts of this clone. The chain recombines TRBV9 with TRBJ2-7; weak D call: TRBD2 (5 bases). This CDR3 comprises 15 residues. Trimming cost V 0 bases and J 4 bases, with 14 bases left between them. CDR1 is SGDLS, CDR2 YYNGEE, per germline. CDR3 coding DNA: TGTGCCAGCAGCGTAGATATCAAGCGAGGGTACGAGCAGTACTTC. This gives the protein CASSVDIKRGYEQYF.

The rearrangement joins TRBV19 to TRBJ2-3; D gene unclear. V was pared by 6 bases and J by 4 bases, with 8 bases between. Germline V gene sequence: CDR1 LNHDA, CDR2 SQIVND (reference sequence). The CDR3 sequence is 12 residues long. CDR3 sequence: CASSPRADTQYF. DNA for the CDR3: TGTGCCAGTAGCCCCCGGGCAGATACGCAGTATTTT.

The CDR3 coding sequence is TGTGCCAGCAGCGAGCGGGGGTTTACTAATGAAAAACTGTTTTTT. It is translated as CASSERGFTNEKLFF. V gene TRBV7-9 combines with J gene TRBJ1-4, with D perhaps TRBD1 (5 bases). The CDR3 consists of 15 residues. CDR1 is SEHNR, CDR2 FQNEAQ, per germline (reference sequence). The V end was cut by 5 bases, the J end by 2 bases, with 12 bases between.